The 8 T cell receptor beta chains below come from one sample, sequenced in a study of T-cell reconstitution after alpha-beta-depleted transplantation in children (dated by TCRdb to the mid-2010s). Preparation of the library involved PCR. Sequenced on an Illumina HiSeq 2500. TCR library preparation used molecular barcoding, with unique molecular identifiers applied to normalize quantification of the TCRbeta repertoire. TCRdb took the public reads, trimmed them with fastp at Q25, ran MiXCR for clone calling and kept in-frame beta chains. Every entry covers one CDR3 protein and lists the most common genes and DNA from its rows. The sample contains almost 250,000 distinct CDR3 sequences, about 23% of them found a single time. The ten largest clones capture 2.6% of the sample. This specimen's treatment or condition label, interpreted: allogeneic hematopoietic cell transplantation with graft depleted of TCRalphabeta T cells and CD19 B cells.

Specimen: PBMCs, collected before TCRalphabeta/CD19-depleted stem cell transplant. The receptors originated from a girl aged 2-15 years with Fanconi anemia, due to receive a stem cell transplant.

In DNA form, the CDR3 reads TGCAGTGCTAGTCCCGGACCCAGCACAGATACGCAGTATTTT. Translating it yields CSASPGPSTDTQYF. The J gene is TRBJ2-3, the V gene TRBV20-1; D gene unclear. V lost 3 bases and J 0 bases, leaving 10 bases between the germline ends. CDR1 is DFQATT, CDR2 SNEGSKA, per germline (reference sequence). The CDR3 spans 14 residues.

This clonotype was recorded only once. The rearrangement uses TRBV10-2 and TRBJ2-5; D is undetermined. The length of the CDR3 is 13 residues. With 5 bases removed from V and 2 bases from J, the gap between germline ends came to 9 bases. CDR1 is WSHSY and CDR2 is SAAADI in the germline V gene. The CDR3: CASSLPLQETQYF. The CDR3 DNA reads TGCGCCAGCAGTCTTCCGCTACAAGAGACCCAGTACTTC.

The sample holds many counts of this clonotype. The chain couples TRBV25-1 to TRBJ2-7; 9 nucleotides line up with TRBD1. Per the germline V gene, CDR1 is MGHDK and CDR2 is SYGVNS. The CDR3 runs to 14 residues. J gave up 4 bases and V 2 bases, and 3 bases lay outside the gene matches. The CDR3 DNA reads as TGTGCCAGCAGTGAAACGGACAGGGGATACGAGCAGTACTTC. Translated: CASSETDRGYEQYF.

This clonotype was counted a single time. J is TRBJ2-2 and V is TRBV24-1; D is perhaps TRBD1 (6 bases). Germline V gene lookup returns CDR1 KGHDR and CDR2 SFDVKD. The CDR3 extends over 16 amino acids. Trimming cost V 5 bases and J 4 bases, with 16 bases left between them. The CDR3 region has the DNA TGTGCCACCAGTGCCTGGCAGGGGCAATCCACCGGGGAGCTGTTTTTT. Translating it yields CATSAWQGQSTGELFF.

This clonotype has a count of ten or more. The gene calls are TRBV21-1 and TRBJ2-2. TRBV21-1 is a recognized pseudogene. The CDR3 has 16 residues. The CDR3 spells CASSNRTNRITGELFF. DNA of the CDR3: TGTGCCAGCAGCAATCGTACAAACCGTATCACCGGGGAGCTGTTTTTT.

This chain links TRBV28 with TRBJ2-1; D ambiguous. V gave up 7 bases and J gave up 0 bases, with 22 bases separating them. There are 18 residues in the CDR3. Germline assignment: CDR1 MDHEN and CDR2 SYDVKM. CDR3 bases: TGTGCCAGCACACCCCAGAGAAAGGCGACCAGCTCCTACAATGAGCAGTTCTTC. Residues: CASTPQRKATSSYNEQFF.

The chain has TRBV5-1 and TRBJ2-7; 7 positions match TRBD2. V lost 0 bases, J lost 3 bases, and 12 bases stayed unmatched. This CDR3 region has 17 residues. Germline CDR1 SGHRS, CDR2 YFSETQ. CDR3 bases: TGCGCCAGCAGCTTGGATGGCCCGGCCGGGGGGTACTACGAGCAGTACTTC. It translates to CASSLDGPAGGYYEQYF.

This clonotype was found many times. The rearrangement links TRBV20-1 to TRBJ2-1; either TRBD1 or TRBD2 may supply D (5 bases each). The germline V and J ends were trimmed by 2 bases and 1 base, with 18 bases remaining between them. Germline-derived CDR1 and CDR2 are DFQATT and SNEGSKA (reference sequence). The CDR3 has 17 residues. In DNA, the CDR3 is TGCAGTGCTAGAAATCCCGGGGCCGGGACGTCCTACAATGAGCAGTTCTTC. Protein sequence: CSARNPGAGTSYNEQFF.